Listed below are T cell receptor beta chains from one sample, sequenced in a study of cytomegalovirus exposure and HLA in healthy donors. Only in-frame clones appear in the TCRdb table, and some are missing; sequencing was by immunoSEQ multiplex PCR. The top ten hold 13% of the sample, which has about 120,000 clones, approximately 82% seen once. Sequenced sample: PBMCs. These receptors were collected from a man aged 30 to 45 in good health and CMV-seropositive. The CDR3 runs from the conserved cysteine through the conserved F or W. The D gene is left open where the match is weak. Clone sizes are given selectively: once, few, many, or a class where the clone is expanded.

v_call	j_call	clone_size	d_call	cdr3_nt	cdr3_aa
TRBV4-3	TRBJ1-3	-	-	TGCGCCAGCAGCCAAGGGTCCACGAGGTCCGGAAACACCATATATTTT	CASSQGSTRSGNTIYF
TRBV27	TRBJ1-5	few	-	TGTGCCAGCAGAGAGGACAGTAGTAGCAATCAGCCCCAGCATTTT	CASREDSSSNQPQHF
TRBV7-2	TRBJ2-7	-	-	TGTGCCAGCAGCTTAGTATCCTTGCAGGACGAGCAGTACTTC	CASSLVSLQDEQYF
TRBV18	TRBJ2-1	once	TRBD1	TGTGCCAGCTCACCAGGGACAGGGGGCAATGAGCAGTTCTTC	CASSPGTGGNEQFF
TRBV9	TRBJ2-4	-	TRBD2	TGTGCCAGCAGCGGATACAGCGGGGTTCAGTACTTC	CASSGYSGVQYF
TRBV4-3	TRBJ2-2	-	-	TGCGCCAGCAGCCGAACATCAGGGCCCGAGGACACCGGGGAGCTGTTTTTT	CASSRTSGPEDTGELFF
TRBV5-6	TRBJ2-3	-	TRBD2	TGTGCCAGCAGTAGTAGCGGGTGGATCACAGATACGCAGTATTTT	CASSSSGWITDTQYF
TRBV5-6	TRBJ1-2	-	TRBD1	TGTGCCAGCAGCGCGACCAGGGGGCGCAACACCTTC	CASSATRGRNTF
TRBV27	TRBJ2-7	-	-	TGTGCCAGCAGTATGACAGTTTCCTACGAGCAGTACTTC	CASSMTVSYEQYF
TRBV4-3	TRBJ2-3	-	TRBD2	TGCGCCAGCAGCCAAGTCGGTATAGCGGGGTCCACAGATACGCAGTATTTT	CASSQVGIAGSTDTQYF
TRBV4-3	TRBJ2-1	-	TRBD2	TGCGCCAGCAGCCCCGGCGATTCGGGACTAGGGTACAATGAGCAGTTCTTC	CASSPGDSGLGYNEQFF
TRBV30	TRBJ1-1	-	-	TGTGCCAGCGACGGACAGATGAACACTGAAGCTTTCTTT	CASDGQMNTEAFF
TRBV7-2	TRBJ2-1	-	TRBD1	TGTGCCAGCAGCTTAGGTAGAGGGGGCTTAGATAATGAGCAGTTCTTC	CASSLGRGGLDNEQFF
TRBV28	TRBJ2-7	-	TRBD2	TGTGCCAGCGTTTTCCCTAGCGGGGGGGTCTGGTACTTC	CASVFPSGGVWYF
TRBV2	TRBJ1-5	-	TRBD1	TGTGCCAGCAGTGGGGGACAGGGAAGCAATCAGCCCCAGCATTTT	CASSGGQGSNQPQHF
TRBV7-7	TRBJ2-5	-	-	TGTGCCAGCACCCCGACAGCCCAAGAGACCCAGTACTTC	CASTPTAQETQYF
TRBV29-1	TRBJ2-1	-	TRBD1	TGCAGCGTTGAAGGGACAGGCAATGAGCAGTTCTTC	CSVEGTGNEQFF
TRBV11-2	TRBJ1-6	-	-	TGTGCCAGCAGCTTAGGTCCAGGGAGGGCCTATAATTCACCCCTCCACTTT	CASSLGPGRAYNSPLHF
TRBV10-3	TRBJ2-7	-	-	TGTGCCATCAGTGAGGGGCAGGGTCTTGTCTACGAGCAGTACTTC	CAISEGQGLVYEQYF
TRBV15	TRBJ2-3	-	-	TGTGCCACCAGCAGAGCCTTTGATACGCAGTATTTT	CATSRAFDTQYF
TRBV19	TRBJ2-7	-	-	TGTGCCAGTAGTATATCAGGGTATGGGTACGAGCAGTACTTC	CASSISGYGYEQYF
TRBV28	TRBJ2-3	-	-	TGTGCCAGCAGTTTGGGCCGGCGGATTATGGGGCCAGATACGCAGTATTTT	CASSLGRRIMGPDTQYF
TRBV19	TRBJ1-4	-	TRBD1	TGTGCCAGTAGGGAACAGGGACAGGGAAATGAAAAACTGTTTTTT	CASREQGQGNEKLFF
TRBV11-2	TRBJ2-7	-	TRBD2	TGTGCCAGCAGCTTAAGCGGGGGGCCCTACGAGCAGTACTTC	CASSLSGGPYEQYF
TRBV27	TRBJ2-1	-	TRBD2	TGTGCCAGCAGTCTATCGGGGGGGCCTTCCTACAATGAGCAGTTCTTC	CASSLSGGPSYNEQFF
TRBV6-5	TRBJ2-3	-	TRBD1	TGTGCCAGCAGTTACCGGGACAGCCCTCCGGATACGCAGTATTTT	CASSYRDSPPDTQYF
TRBV6-1	TRBJ2-3	once	-	TGTGCCAGCAGTGAACAGACAGGTATTCCTGATACGCAGTATTTT	CASSEQTGIPDTQYF
TRBV28	TRBJ2-2	-	-	TGTGCCAGCAGTCTAGGCAACACCGGGGAGCTGTTTTTT	CASSLGNTGELFF
TRBV5-1	TRBJ2-7	-	TRBD1	TGCGCCAGCAGCTTGGCGATGACAGGGGGGAGGACCTACGAGCAGTACTTC	CASSLAMTGGRTYEQYF
TRBV5-1	TRBJ2-3	-	TRBD1	TGCGCCAGCAGCCCGGACAGGGGGCGCGATACGCAGTATTTT	CASSPDRGRDTQYF
TRBV5-1	TRBJ2-2	-	-	TGCGCCAGCAGCTCTGACGACAGGCTGTACACCGGGGAGCTGTTTTTT	CASSSDDRLYTGELFF
TRBV9	TRBJ2-7	-	-	TGTGCCAGCAGCGTAGTTAGACACCCCGCGATCTACGAGCAGTACTTC	CASSVVRHPAIYEQYF
TRBV13	TRBJ1-2	-	-	TGTGCCAGCAGCTTAAGGGGCGGGGGGGCGCCCGGCTACACCTTC	CASSLRGGGAPGYTF
TRBV6-1	TRBJ1-3	-	-	TGTGCCAGCAGTGACCAACCGCCCAACTCCCGAAACACCATATATTTT	CASSDQPPNSRNTIYF
TRBV27	TRBJ2-5	-	TRBD2	TGTGCCAGCAGGGTAGCGGGGGGCTTGAAGACCCAGTACTTC	CASRVAGGLKTQYF
TRBV9	TRBJ2-3	-	-	TGTGCCAGCAGCGTAGCTTCCACAGATACGCAGTATTTT	CASSVASTDTQYF
TRBV4-1	TRBJ2-5	-	-	TGCGCCAGCAGCCTCTTCGGGGTCGGGGAGACCCAGTACTTC	CASSLFGVGETQYF
TRBV5-3	TRBJ2-7	-	TRBD2	TGTGCCAGAAGCGGGGAGGGGCCCGCACCCCCTCCTACCGAGCAGTACTTC	CARSGEGPAPPPTEQYF
TRBV6-6	TRBJ2-2	-	-	TGTGCCAGCAGACTTGTACAGGGCTGGTACACCGGGGAGCTGTTTTTT	CASRLVQGWYTGELFF
TRBV7-7	TRBJ2-2	-	TRBD1	TGTGCCAGCAGCTCGGGACAGGATAGGTACACCGGGGAGCTGTTTTTT	CASSSGQDRYTGELFF
TRBV9	TRBJ2-3	-	TRBD1	TGTGCCAGCAGCGGATCCGGGACAGGGGGTGTGGAAGATACGCAGTATTTT	CASSGSGTGGVEDTQYF
TRBV19	TRBJ1-1	-	-	TGTGCCAGTAGTGGTGCCTCCGCAGGCACTGAAGCTTTCTTT	CASSGASAGTEAFF
TRBV4-1	TRBJ2-5	once	-	TGCGCCAGCAGCCAAGAGCCTCAGCGTGAGACCCAGTACTTC	CASSQEPQRETQYF
TRBV9	TRBJ2-1	-	TRBD2	TGTGCCAGCAGCTTGAGCGGGGGGGCCTTAAATGAGCAGTTCTTC	CASSLSGGALNEQFF
TRBV30	TRBJ2-1	-	-	TGTGCCTGGAGTGTGGGCCTGAGCTCCTACAATGAGCAGTTCTTC	CAWSVGLSSYNEQFF
TRBV9	TRBJ1-1	-	-	TGTGCCAGCAGCCCGGGACACAACACTGAAGCTTTCTTT	CASSPGHNTEAFF
TRBV9	TRBJ2-3	medium-sized	TRBD1	TGTGCCAGCGGAACTAGGCCGGGACAGGGTTTTACAGATACGCAGTATTTT	CASGTRPGQGFTDTQYF
TRBV5-4	TRBJ1-2	-	-	TGTGCCAGCAGCTTGGTTTCGGGGAACTATGGCTACACCTTC	CASSLVSGNYGYTF
TRBV27	TRBJ2-1	once	TRBD2	TGTGCCAGCAGCCTACTAGCGGGGGACTCCTACAATGAGCAGTTCTTC	CASSLLAGDSYNEQFF
TRBV10-3	TRBJ2-5	-	-	TGTGCCATCAGTGAGTCTTCTAGCGCTTACCAGTACTTC	CAISESSSAYQYF
TRBV14	TRBJ2-1	-	-	TGTGCCAGCAGCCTGACACAGGGTATCAATGAGCAGTTCTTC	CASSLTQGINEQFF
TRBV6-5	TRBJ1-2	-	-	TGTGCCAGCAGTTGGGCGGGGAGGGGGAACTATGGCTACACCTTC	CASSWAGRGNYGYTF
TRBV2	TRBJ2-7	-	TRBD1	TGTGCCAGCCTCCGGGACAGCTCCTGCGAGCAGTACTTC	CASLRDSSCEQYF